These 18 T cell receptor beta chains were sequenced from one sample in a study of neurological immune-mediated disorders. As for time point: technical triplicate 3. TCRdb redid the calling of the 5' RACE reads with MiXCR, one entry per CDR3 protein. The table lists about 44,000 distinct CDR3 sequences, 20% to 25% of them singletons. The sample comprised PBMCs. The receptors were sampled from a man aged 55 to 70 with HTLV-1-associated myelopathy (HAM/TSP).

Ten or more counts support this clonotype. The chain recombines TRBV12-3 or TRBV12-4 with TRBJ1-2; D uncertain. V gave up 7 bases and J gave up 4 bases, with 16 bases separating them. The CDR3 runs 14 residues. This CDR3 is CASTPRSATYGYTF. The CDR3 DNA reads TGTGCCAGCACCCCACGGAGTGCTACCTATGGCTACACCTTC.

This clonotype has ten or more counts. In nucleotides, the CDR3 is TGCAGTGCTAGAGGAGTGAGGTACACTGAAGCTTTCTTT. Its protein product is CSARGVRYTEAFF. The V gene is TRBV20-1, the J gene TRBJ1-1; no firm D call. V lost 1 base and J lost 3, with 9 bases in between. This CDR3 spans 13 amino acids. Germline-derived CDR1 and CDR2 are DFQATT and SNEGSKA (reference sequence).

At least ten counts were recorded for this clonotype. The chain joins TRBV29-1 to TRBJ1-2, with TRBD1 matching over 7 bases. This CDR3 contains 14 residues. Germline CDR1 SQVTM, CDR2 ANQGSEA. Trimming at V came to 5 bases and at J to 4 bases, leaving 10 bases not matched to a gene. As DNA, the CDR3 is TGCAGCGTTACAGGGGTTCAGGGAGGCTATGGCTACACCTTC. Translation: CSVTGVQGGYGYTF.

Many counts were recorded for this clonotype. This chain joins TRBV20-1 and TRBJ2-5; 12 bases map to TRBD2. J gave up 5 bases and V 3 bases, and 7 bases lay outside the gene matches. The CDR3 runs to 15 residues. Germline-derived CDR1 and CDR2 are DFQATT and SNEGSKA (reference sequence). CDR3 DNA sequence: TGCAGTGCTAGGATGACTAGCGGGAGAGGGGAGACCCAGTACTTC. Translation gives CSARMTSGRGETQYF.

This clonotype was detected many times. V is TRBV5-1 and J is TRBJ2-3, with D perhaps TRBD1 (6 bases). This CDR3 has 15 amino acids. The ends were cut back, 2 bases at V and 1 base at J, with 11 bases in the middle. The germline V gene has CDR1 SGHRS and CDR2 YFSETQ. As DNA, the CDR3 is TGCGCCAGCAGCTTACAGGGAAGCGGCACAGATACGCAGTATTTT. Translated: CASSLQGSGTDTQYF.

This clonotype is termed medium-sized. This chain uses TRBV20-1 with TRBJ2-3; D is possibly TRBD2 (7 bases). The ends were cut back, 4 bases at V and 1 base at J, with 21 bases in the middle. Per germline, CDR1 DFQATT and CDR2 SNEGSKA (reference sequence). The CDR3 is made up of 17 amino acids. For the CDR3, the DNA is TGCAGTGCTAATCGCCCCGAGGGGGAGGGCCGCACAGATACGCAGTATTTT. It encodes CSANRPEGEGRTDTQYF.

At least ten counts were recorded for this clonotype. CDR3 region: CASSPKSGMDTGELFF. The CDR3 coding sequence is TGTGCCAGCTCACCAAAATCGGGGATGGACACCGGGGAGCTGTTTTTT. The chain links TRBV18 to TRBJ2-2, with D possibly matching TRBD2 (5 bases). The CDR3 covers 16 residues. V shed 2 bases and J shed 3 bases, with 13 bases lying between them. Germline CDR1 KGHSH, CDR2 LQKENI. Drawing the rest from reference TRBV18 and TRBJ2-2, the complete variable domain is NAGVMQNPRHLVRRRGQEARLRCSPMKGHSHVYWYRQLPEEGLKFMVYLQKENIIDESGMPKERFSAEFPKEGPSILRIQQVVRGDSAAYFCASSPKSGMDTGELFFGEGSRLTVL.

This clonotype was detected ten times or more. This CDR3 is CASSQGQGNTEAFF. The CDR3 nucleotides read TGCGCCAGCAGCCAGGGACAGGGGAACACTGAAGCTTTCTTT. The chain has TRBV4-1 and TRBJ1-1; 9 nucleotides agree with TRBD1. The germline CDR1 and CDR2 sequences are MGHRA and YSYEKL. J was trimmed by 1 base and V by 3 bases; bases with no gene match: 0. The CDR3 consists of 14 residues.

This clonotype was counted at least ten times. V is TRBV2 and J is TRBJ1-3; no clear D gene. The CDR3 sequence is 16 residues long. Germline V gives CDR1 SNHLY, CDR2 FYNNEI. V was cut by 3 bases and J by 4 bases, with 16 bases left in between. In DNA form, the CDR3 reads TGTGCCAGCAGTGACGAACCGTTTAGGCTGGGAAACACCATATATTTT. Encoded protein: CASSDEPFRLGNTIYF. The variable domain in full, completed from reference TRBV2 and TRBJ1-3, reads EPEVTQTPSHQVTQMGQEVILRCVPISNHLYFYWYRQILGQKVEFLVSFYNNEISEKSEIFDDQFSVERPDGSNFTLKIRSTKLEDSAMYFCASSDEPFRLGNTIYFGEGSWLTVV.

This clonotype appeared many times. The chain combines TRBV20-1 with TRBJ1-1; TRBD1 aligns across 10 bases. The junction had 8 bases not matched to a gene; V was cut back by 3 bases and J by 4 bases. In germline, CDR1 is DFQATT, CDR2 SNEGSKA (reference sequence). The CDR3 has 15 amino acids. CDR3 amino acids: CSARTGGTVVTEAFF. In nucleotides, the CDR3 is TGCAGTGCTAGGACAGGGGGCACAGTAGTCACTGAAGCTTTCTTT.

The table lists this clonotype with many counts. The CDR3 protein is CASSERGRGLQPQHF. DNA for the CDR3: TGTGCCAGCAGTGAAAGGGGCAGGGGGCTTCAGCCCCAGCATTTT. V usage is TRBV2 and J usage is TRBJ1-5, with TRBD1 matching 8 bases. Germline V gene sequence: CDR1 SNHLY, CDR2 FYNNEI. The V gene end was trimmed by 2 bases and the J gene end by 6 bases; junction bases not matched to a gene: 6. CDR3 length: 15 amino acids. The complete variable domain, with remaining parts taken from reference TRBV2 and TRBJ1-5, reads EPEVTQTPSHQVTQMGQEVILRCVPISNHLYFYWYRQILGQKVEFLVSFYNNEISEKSEIFDDQFSVERPDGSNFTLKIRSTKLEDSAMYFCASSERGRGLQPQHFGDGTRLSIL.

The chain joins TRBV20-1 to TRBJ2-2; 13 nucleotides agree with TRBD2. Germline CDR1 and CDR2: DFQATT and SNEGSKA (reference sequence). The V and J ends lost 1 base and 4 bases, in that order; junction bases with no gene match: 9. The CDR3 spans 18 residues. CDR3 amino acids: CSARVWGLAGTITGELFF. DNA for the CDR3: TGCAGTGCTAGAGTTTGGGGACTAGCGGGGACCATCACCGGGGAGCTGTTTTTT.

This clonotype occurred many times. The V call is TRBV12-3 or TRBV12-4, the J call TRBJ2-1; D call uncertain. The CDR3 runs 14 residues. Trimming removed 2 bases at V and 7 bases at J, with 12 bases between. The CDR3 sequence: CASSLRLIGNEQFF. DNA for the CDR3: TGTGCCAGCAGTTTAAGATTAATTGGGAATGAGCAGTTCTTC.

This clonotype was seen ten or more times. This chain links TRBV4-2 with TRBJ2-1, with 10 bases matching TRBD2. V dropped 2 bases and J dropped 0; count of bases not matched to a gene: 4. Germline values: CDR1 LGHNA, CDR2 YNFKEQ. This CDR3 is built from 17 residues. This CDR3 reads CASSQQPSGSSYNEQFF. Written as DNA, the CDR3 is TGTGCCAGCAGCCAACAGCCTAGCGGGAGCTCCTACAATGAGCAGTTCTTC.

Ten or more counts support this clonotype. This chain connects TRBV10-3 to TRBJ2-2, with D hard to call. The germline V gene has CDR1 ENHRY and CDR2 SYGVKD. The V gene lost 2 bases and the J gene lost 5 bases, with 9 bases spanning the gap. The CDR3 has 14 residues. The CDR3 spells CAISEPKMTGELFF. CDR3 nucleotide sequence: TGTGCCATCAGTGAGCCTAAGATGACCGGGGAGCTGTTTTTT.

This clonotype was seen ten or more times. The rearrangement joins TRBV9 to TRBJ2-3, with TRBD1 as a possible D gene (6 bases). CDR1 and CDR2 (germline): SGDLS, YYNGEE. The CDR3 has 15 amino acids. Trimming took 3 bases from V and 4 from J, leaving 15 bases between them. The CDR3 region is CASSGQGGAADTQYF. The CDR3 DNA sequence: TGTGCCAGCAGCGGTCAAGGGGGAGCGGCAGATACGCAGTATTTT.

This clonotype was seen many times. CDR3 DNA sequence: TGCGCCAGCAGTTTGAGGGGCGGGGAGCTGTTTTTT. Protein sequence: CASSLRGGELFF. The chain is built from TRBV5-1 and TRBJ2-2; either TRBD1 or TRBD2 may supply D (5 bases each). The CDR3 has 12 amino acids. The V end lost 5 bases, the J end lost 7 bases, and 9 bases lay between the germline ends. Germline assignment: CDR1 SGHRS and CDR2 YFSETQ.

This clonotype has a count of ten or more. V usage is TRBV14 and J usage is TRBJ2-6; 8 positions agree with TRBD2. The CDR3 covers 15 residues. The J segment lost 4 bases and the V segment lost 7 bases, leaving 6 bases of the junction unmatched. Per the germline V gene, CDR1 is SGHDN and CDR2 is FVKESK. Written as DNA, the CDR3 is TGTGCCAGCAACAAGCGGGAGAGGGGGGCCAACGTCCTGACTTTC. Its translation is CASNKRERGANVLTF.